These T cell receptor beta chains were read from a single sample in a study of glioma-infiltrating T cells after dendritic cell vaccination. Clones were sequenced by immunoSEQ multiplex PCR, and TCRdb holds only the in-frame ones, with some missing. Here the sample spans 40,000 to 60,000 clones, about 85% being singletons. This specimen was blood, taken before dendritic cell vaccination. The receptor source for this set is a human donor with glioblastoma. The CDR3 runs from the conserved cysteine through the conserved F or W. A D gene is named only where the DNA matches it firmly. A clone size is listed for some rows: how often the clone was seen (once, few, many), or a class if it is expanded.

j_call	d_call	clone_size	v_call	cdr3_nt	cdr3_aa
TRBJ2-7	.	.	TRBV5-8	TGTGCCAGCAGCCAAACTAGCTACGAGCAGTACTTC	CASSQTSYEQYF
TRBJ2-7	TRBD1	.	TRBV7-7	TGTGCCAGCAGCTACGGACAGGGGGGCTACGAGCAGTACTTC	CASSYGQGGYEQYF
TRBJ1-1	.	.	TRBV6-1	TGTGCCAGCAGTGAGGGACTTGGGGGGGCGACTGAAGCTTTCTTT	CASSEGLGGATEAFF
TRBJ1-1	.	.	TRBV27	TGTGCCAGCAGTTTGCAAACCGGTCAGGGGAACACTGAAGCTTTCTTT	CASSLQTGQGNTEAFF
TRBJ2-1	TRBD1	once	TRBV27	TGTGCCAGCAGTTACCCGGGACAGCAAAACAATGAGCAGTTCTTC	CASSYPGQQNNEQFF
TRBJ1-2	.	.	TRBV6-5	TGTGCCAGCAGTTCTAGGCTCTATGGCTACACCTTC	CASSSRLYGYTF
TRBJ1-2	.	.	TRBV28	TGTGCCAGCAGCCGAGGGGGTCAGGCGGCCTCCTATGGCTACACCTTC	CASSRGGQAASYGYTF
TRBJ1-2	.	.	TRBV18	TGTGCCAGCTCACGAGAAACCAGGAACCAAATGGGCTATGGCTACACCTTC	CASSRETRNQMGYGYTF
TRBJ1-2	.	.	TRBV11-2	TGTGCCAGCAGCCGACTTCTGACAGGCGAGAACTATGGCTACACCTTC	CASSRLLTGENYGYTF
TRBJ1-4	.	.	TRBV19	TGTGCCAGTAGTATAGAGCCGGGACTGAGCGAAAAACTGTTTTTT	CASSIEPGLSEKLFF
TRBJ2-1	.	.	TRBV4-3	TGCGCCAGCAGCCAAGATTCGACAGGGAGGTCCTACAATGAGCAGTTCTTC	CASSQDSTGRSYNEQFF
TRBJ2-3	TRBD2	.	TRBV7-2	TGTGCCAGCAGCTTAGTTATGGCTAGCGGGGGTAAGACAGATACGCAGTATTTT	CASSLVMASGGKTDTQYF
TRBJ1-1	TRBD1	once	TRBV11-3	TGTGCCAGCAGCTTTACAGGGGGGACTGAAGCTTTCTTT	CASSFTGGTEAFF
TRBJ1-1	.	.	TRBV10-3	TGTGCCATCAGATTCGAACCGGTTAGGAACACTGAAGCTTTCTTT	CAIRFEPVRNTEAFF
TRBJ1-1	.	.	TRBV7-8	TGTGCCACCATAGGACAGCCGAACACTGAAGCTTTCTTT	CATIGQPNTEAFF
TRBJ1-1	.	.	TRBV27	TGTGCCAGCAGTTCCCTCGGTGATTTGGTAGCTTTCTTT	CASSSLGDLVAFF
TRBJ2-3	.	.	TRBV15	TGTGCCACCAGCAGAGTAAGCGAAGCTACCCAAAAGACGCAGTATTTT	CATSRVSEATQKTQYF
TRBJ2-7	.	.	TRBV7-2	TGTGCCAGCACCTATGGCTCCTACGAGCAGTACTTC	CASTYGSYEQYF
TRBJ1-6	.	.	TRBV15	TGTGCCACCGGGACGGGGGGCGTTGGTAATTCACCCCTCCACTTT	CATGTGGVGNSPLHF
TRBJ1-3	.	.	TRBV19	TGTGCCAGTAGTATATCAGGGGCTGCTGGAAACACCATATATTTT	CASSISGAAGNTIYF
TRBJ2-5	.	.	TRBV19	TGTGCCAGTAGTATAAATCCGGGGGACTGGTACCAAGAGACCCAGTACTTC	CASSINPGDWYQETQYF
TRBJ1-2	.	.	TRBV9	TGTGCCAGCAGCGTAGTCGGGGAGTCGGATGGCTACACCTTC	CASSVVGESDGYTF
TRBJ2-3	.	.	TRBV5-4	TGTGCCAGCAGCCCTCCCCCCAGGAGCACAGATACGCAGTATTTT	CASSPPPRSTDTQYF
TRBJ2-2	.	.	TRBV9	TGTGCCAGCAGACCCCAGGGGAACACCGGGGAGCTGTTTTTT	CASRPQGNTGELFF
TRBJ1-1	.	few	TRBV19	TGTGCCAGTACCTCACCTTCGGAGGGACCGGAAGCTTTCTTT	CASTSPSEGPEAFF
TRBJ2-5	TRBD2	.	TRBV4-2	TGTGCCAGCAGCCAAGATCCGGCGGGGGGAGGGCAAGAGACCCAGTACTTC	CASSQDPAGGGQETQYF
TRBJ1-1	.	few	TRBV6-1	TGTGCCAGCAGTTTTACAGGGCTGAACACTGAAGCTTTCTTT	CASSFTGLNTEAFF
TRBJ2-7	.	.	TRBV11-2	TGTGCCAGCAGCCTTTTTTTGGGGGCCCAAGCGATCAGCTCCTACGAGCAGTACTTC	CASSLFLGAQAISSYEQYF
TRBJ1-2	.	.	TRBV6-5	TGTGCCAGCACTCCCGAGGGGGGGGACTATGGCTACACCTTC	CASTPEGGDYGYTF
TRBJ1-5	TRBD1	.	TRBV12-5	TGTGCTAGTGCCGGGACAGGCAATCAGCCCCAGCATTTT	CASAGTGNQPQHF
TRBJ1-2	.	.	TRBV5-6	TGTGCCAGCAGCTTCGGAGGTCAGGACTATGGCTACACCTTC	CASSFGGQDYGYTF
TRBJ2-7	.	.	TRBV5-4	TGTGCCAGCAGTGGGGGGATGGCAGGGAGCGGCGAGCAGTACTTC	CASSGGMAGSGEQYF
TRBJ2-3	.	.	TRBV7-9	TGTGCCAGCAGCTTAGCGCGGGACCGCCGCGGGGATACGCAGTATTTT	CASSLARDRRGDTQYF
TRBJ2-7	TRBD2	.	TRBV27	TGTGCCAGCAGCCTTGGGGGGGTTGTGCGTCCCTACGAGCAGTACTTC	CASSLGGVVRPYEQYF
TRBJ2-5	.	.	TRBV2	TGTGCCAGCAGTGGGGGGCTAGCGGTTGGCCAGTACTTC	CASSGGLAVGQYF
TRBJ1-2	.	.	TRBV6-5	TGTGCCAGCAGTTACTCACGACAGTTCTATGGCTACACCTTC	CASSYSRQFYGYTF
TRBJ1-2	.	.	TRBV27	TGTGCCGCTTCCAGGCAGGGTAACTATGGCTACACCTTC	CAASRQGNYGYTF